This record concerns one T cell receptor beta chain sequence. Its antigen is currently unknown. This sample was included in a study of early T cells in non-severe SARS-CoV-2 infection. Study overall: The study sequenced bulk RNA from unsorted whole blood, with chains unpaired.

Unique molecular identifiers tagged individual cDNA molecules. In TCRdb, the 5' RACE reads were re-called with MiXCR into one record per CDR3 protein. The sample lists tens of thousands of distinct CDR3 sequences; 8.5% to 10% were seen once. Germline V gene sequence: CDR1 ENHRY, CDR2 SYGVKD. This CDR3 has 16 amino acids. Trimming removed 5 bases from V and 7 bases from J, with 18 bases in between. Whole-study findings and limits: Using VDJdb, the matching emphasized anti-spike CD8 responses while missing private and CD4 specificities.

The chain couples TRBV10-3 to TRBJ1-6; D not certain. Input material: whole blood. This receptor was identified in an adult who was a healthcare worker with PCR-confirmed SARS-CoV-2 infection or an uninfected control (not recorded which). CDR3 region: CAISREGGGWNSPLHF. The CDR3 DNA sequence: TGTGCCATCAGTCGGGAGGGCGGTGGGTGGAATTCACCCCTCCACTTT.